A single sample gave rise to the 2 T cell receptor beta chains below, sequenced in a study of shared clonotypes between healthy human individuals. Only CD45RO-negative cells positively selected for CCR7 counted as naive CD8 cells, so terminally differentiated effector memory CD45RA+ cells were excluded. Produced via immunoSEQ multiplex PCR; TCRdb's table is partial and in-frame only. The sample yields fewer than 850,000 clones, around 96% seen once. The sequenced sample consisted of naive CD8+ T cells sorted from blood. The receptors were sampled from a man aged 30 to 45 in good health.

The CDR3 is CASNRGTGNTIYF. The CDR3, as DNA: TGTGCCAGCAATAGGGGTACTGGAAACACCATATATTTT. The chain has TRBV7-2 and TRBJ1-3; perhaps TRBD1 as D (5 bases). Germline-derived CDR1 and CDR2 are SGHTA and FQGNSA. V lost 7 bases and J lost 2, with 9 bases in between. The CDR3 sequence is 13 residues long.

The CDR3 DNA is TGTGCCAGCAGCTTGTTTTCTTCGGCGGGAACCCCTATCGCAGATACGCAGTATTTT. It is translated as CASSLFSSAGTPIADTQYF. The rearrangement joins TRBV7-9 to TRBJ2-3; D is possibly TRBD2 (6 bases). Trimming shortened V by 3 bases and J by 4 bases, and 26 bases separated the two germline ends. Germline lookup yields CDR1 SEHNR and CDR2 FQNEAQ (reference sequence). There are 19 residues in the CDR3. Drawing the rest from reference TRBV7-9 and TRBJ2-3, the complete variable domain is DTGVSQNPRHKITKRGQNVTFRCDPISEHNRLYWYRQTLGQGPEFLTYFQNEAQLEKSRLLSDRFSAERPKGSFSTLEIQRTEQGDSAMYLCASSLFSSAGTPIADTQYFGPGTRLTVL.